Listed here is a single T cell receptor beta chain. Its antigen is as yet unknown. This entry belongs to a study of cytomegalovirus exposure and HLA in healthy donors. In the study overall: Caucasian-associated ancestry cluster membership applied to approximately 80% of several hundred genotyped donors. Findings and limits, study-wide: HLA restriction was apparent for most CMV-associated TCR beta chains in a later analysis. Earlier analysis found most TCR beta V segments productive about 90% or about 30% of the time.

60 Vbeta and 13 Jbeta primers were used in PCR. Profiling relied on immunoSEQ multiplex PCR, and the TCRdb table lists in-frame clones only, not all of them. The profile covers over 150,000 clones, with 65% to 80% appearing a single time and approximately 5% taken by the ten largest. The CDR3 is made up of 14 amino acids. Germline CDR1 SGHAT, CDR2 FQNNGV. Trimming cost V 3 bases and J 4 bases; bases outside gene matches: 4. Sequenced: PBMCs. This receptor was obtained from a man aged 30 to 45 in good health and CMV-seropositive. V is TRBV11-2 and J is TRBJ2-7; 9 bases are shared with TRBD1. CDR3 bases: TGTGCCAGCAGCTTGGGACAGGGTTTATACGAGCAGTACTTC. It translates to CASSLGQGLYEQYF.